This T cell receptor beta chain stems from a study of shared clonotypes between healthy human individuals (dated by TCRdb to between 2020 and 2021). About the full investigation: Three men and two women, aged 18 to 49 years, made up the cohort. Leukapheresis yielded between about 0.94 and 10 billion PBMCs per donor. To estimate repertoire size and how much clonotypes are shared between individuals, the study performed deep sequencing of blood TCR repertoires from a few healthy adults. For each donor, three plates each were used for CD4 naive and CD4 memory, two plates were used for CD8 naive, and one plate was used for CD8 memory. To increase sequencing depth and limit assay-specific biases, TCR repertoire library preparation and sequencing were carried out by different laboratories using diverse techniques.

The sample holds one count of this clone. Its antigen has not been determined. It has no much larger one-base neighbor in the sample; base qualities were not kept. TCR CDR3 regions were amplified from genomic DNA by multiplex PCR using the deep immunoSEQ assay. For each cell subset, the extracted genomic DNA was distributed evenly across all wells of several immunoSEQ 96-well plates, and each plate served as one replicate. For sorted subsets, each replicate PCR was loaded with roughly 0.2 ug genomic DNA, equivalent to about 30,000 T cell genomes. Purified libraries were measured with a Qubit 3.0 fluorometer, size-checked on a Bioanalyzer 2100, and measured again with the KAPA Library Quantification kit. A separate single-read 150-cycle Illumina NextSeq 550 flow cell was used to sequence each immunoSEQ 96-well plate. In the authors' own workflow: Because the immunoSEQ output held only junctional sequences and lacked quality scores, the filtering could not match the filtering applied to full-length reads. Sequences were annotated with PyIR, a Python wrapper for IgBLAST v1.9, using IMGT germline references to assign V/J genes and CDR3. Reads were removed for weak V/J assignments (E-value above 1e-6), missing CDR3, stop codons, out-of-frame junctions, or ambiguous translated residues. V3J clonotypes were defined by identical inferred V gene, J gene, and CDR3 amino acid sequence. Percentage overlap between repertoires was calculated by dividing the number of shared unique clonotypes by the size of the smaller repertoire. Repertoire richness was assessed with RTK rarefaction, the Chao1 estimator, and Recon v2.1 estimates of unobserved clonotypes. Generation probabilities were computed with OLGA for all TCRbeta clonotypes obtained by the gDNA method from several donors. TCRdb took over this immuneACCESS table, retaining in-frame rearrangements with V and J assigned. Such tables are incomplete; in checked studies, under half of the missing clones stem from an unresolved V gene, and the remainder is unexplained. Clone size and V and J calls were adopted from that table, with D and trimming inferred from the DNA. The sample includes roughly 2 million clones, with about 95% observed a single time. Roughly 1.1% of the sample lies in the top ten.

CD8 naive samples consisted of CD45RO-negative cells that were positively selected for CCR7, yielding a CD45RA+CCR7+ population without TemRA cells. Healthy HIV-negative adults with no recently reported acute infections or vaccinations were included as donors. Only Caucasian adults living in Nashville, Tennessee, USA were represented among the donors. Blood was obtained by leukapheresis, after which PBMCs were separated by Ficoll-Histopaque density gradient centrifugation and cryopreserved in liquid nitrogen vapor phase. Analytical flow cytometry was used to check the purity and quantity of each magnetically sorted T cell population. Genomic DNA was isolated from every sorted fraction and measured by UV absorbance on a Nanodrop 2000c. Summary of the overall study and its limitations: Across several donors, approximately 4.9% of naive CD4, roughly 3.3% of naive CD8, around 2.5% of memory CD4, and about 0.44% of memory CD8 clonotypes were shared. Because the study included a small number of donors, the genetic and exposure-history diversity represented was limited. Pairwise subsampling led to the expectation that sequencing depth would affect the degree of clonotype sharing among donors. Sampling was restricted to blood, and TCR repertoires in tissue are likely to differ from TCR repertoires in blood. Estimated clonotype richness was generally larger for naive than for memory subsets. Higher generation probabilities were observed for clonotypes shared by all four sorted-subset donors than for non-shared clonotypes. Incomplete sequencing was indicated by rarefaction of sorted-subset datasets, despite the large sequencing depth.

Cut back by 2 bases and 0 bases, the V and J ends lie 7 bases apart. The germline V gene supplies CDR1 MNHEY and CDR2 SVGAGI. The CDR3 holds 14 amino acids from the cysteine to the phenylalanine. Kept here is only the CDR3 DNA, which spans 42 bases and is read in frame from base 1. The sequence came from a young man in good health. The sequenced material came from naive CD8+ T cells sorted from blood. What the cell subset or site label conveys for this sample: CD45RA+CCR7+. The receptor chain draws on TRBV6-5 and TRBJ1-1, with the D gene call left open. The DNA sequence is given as TGTGCCAGCAGTTACGAGGGCTTGAACACTGAAGCTTTCTTT. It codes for CASSYEGLNTEAFF.